These 2 T cell receptor beta chains share one sample of origin, sequenced in a study of T cells in Graves' hyperthyroidism and ophthalmopathy. RNA transcripts were the template for amplifying TCR beta CDR3 regions. First-round RT-PCR with HTBI primers amplified the TCR CDR3 region. Using its own MiXCR run on the multiplex PCR reads, TCRdb lists one record per CDR3 protein. Among some 760,000 distinct CDR3 sequences listed, 12% to 15% were seen once. Sequencing was performed on blood. These receptors originate from a woman between 18 and 29 years old with Graves' hyperthyroidism.

A word on this clonotype: A junction end diverges from the germline sequence, so it may reflect a read error. The chain links TRBV5-6 to TRBJ1-2; TRBD1 might be the D (6 bases). Germline CDR1 reads SGHDT; CDR2 reads YYEEEE. The CDR3 covers 15 residues. This CDR3 reads CASSAQGFKGYGYIF. In DNA form, the CDR3 reads TGTGCCAGCAGCGCACAGGGCTTTAAAGGCTATGGCTACATCTTC.

Points on this clonotype: This may be a read error: a much more frequent sequence differs by one nucleotide. This chain uses TRBV20-1 with TRBJ1-4; TRBD1 might be the D (6 bases). From germline, CDR1 is DFQATT and CDR2 SNEGSKA (reference sequence). V was clipped by 4 bases and J by 6 bases, with 12 bases between them. The CDR3 is made up of 13 amino acids. CDR3 amino acids: CSAIQGGYEKLFF. The CDR3 nucleotides read TGCAGTGCTATACAGGGTGGCTATGAAAAACTGTTTTTT.